The text below deals with one T cell receptor (beta chain). What it recognizes is unknown. This CDR3 is built from 15 residues. With V trimmed by 2 bases and J by 0 bases, 2 bases remained unmatched. Germline V CDR1 and CDR2: SGHDN, FVKESK. The sample is drawn from a study of vaccination and CD4 T cells after COVID-19. Described treatment: approximately 9-day PBMC culture with coronavirus spike peptide pools or control peptides (ViraFEST assay). Sequencing of the DNA from cultured CD4+ T cells was carried out with the Oncomine TCR Beta short-read assay. MiXCR was run by TCRdb on the PCR reads, yielding one entry per CDR3 protein. The table includes 22,000 or so distinct CDR3 sequences, over 25% detected once.

The source is a human donor with COVID-19. The genes are TRBV14 and TRBJ2-3, with 7 bases identical to TRBD1. The sample comprised cultured CD4+ T cells from blood. In DNA form, the CDR3 reads TGTGCCAGCAGCCAACAGGGGGTTAGCACAGATACGCAGTATTTT. This codes for CASSQQGVSTDTQYF.